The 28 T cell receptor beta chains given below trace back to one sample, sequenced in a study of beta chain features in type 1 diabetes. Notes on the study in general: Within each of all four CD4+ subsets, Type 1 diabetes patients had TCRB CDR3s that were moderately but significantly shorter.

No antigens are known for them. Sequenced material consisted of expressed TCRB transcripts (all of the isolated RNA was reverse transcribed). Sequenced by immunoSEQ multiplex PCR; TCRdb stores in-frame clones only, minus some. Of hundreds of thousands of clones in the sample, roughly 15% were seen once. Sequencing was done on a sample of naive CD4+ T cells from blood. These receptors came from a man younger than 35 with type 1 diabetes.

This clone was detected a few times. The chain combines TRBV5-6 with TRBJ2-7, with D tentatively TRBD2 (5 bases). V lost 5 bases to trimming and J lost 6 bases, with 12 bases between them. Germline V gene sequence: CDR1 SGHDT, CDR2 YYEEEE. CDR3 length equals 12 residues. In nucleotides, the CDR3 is TGTGCCAGCAGGCCCGGACTTGGCGAGCAGTACTTC. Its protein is CASRPGLGEQYF.

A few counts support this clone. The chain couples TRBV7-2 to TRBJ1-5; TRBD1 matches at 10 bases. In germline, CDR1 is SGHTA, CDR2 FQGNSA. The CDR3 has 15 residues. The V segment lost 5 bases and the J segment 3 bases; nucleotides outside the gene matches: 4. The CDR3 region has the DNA TGTGCCAGCAGCCGGGACAGGGGTAACAATCAGCCCCAGCATTTT. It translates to CASSRDRGNNQPQHF.

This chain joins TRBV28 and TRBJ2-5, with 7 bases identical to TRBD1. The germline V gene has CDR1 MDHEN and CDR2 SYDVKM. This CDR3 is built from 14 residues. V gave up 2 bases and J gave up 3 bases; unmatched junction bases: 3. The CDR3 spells CASSLLGQEETQYF. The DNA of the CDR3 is TGTGCCAGCAGTTTACTAGGACAGGAAGAGACCCAGTACTTC. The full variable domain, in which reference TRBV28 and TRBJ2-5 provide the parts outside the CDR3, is DVKVTQSSRYLVKRTGEKVFLECVQDMDHENMFWYRQDPGLGLRLIYFSYDVKMKEKGDIPEGYSVSREKKERFSLILESASTNQTSMYLCASSLLGQEETQYFGPGTRLLVL.

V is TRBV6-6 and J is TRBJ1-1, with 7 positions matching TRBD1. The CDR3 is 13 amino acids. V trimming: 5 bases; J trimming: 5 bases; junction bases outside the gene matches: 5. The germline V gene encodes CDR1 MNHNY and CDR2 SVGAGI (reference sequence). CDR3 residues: CASSPQGLTEAFF. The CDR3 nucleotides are TGTGCCAGCAGTCCACAGGGGTTGACTGAAGCTTTCTTT.

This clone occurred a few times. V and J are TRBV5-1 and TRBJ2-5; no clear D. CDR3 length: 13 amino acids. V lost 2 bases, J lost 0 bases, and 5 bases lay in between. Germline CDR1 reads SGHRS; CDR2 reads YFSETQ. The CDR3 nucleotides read TGCGCCAGCAGCTTTACACACCAAGAGACCCAGTACTTC. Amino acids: CASSFTHQETQYF.

DNA for the CDR3: TGTGCCACCAGCAGAGTAGGGACAGGGATTAGCAATCAGCCCCAGCATTTT. Translation gives CATSRVGTGISNQPQHF. The rearrangement joins TRBV15 to TRBJ1-5; 9 positions match TRBD1. The CDR3 has 17 amino acids. Germline values: CDR1 LNHNV, CDR2 YYDKDF (reference sequence). J lost 0 bases, V lost 1 base, and 4 bases had no gene match.

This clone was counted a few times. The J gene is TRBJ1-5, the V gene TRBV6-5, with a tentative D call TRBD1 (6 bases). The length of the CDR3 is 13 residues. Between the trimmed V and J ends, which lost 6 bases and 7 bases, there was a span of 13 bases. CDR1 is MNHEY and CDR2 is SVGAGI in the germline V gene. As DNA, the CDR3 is TGTGCCAGCAGGGGAAGGGGGGGACAGCCCCAGCATTTT. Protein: CASRGRGGQPQHF.

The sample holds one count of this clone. CDR3 DNA sequence: TGCAGCGTTGAAGAATCCGGGACAGGGATCGGTTTGTCCTTCTTGAACACTGAAGCTTTCTTT. It is translated as CSVEESGTGIGLSFLNTEAFF. The chain carries TRBV29-1 and TRBJ1-1, with 9 bases lining up with TRBD1. Trimming removed 0 bases from V and 0 bases from J; junction bases left unmatched: 20. Germline V gene sequence: CDR1 SQVTM, CDR2 ANQGSEA. This CDR3 contains 21 residues.

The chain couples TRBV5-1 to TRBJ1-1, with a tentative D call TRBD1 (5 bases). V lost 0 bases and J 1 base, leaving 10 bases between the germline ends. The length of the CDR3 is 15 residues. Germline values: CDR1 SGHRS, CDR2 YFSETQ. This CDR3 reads CASSLEGRANTEAFF. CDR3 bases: TGCGCCAGCAGCTTGGAAGGCAGGGCGAACACTGAAGCTTTCTTT.

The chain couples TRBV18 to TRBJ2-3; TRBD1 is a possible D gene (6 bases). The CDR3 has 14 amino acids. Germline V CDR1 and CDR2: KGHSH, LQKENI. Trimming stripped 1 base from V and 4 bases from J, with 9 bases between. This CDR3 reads CASSPLQGSDTQYF. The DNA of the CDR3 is TGTGCCAGCTCACCACTACAGGGCTCAGATACGCAGTATTTT.

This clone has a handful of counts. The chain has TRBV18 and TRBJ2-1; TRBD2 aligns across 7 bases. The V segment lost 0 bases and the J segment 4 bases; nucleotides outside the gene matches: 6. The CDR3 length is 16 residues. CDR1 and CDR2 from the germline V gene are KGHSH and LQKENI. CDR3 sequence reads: CASSPPSLAVYNEQFF. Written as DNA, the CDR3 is TGTGCCAGCTCACCACCGAGCCTAGCGGTGTACAATGAGCAGTTCTTC.

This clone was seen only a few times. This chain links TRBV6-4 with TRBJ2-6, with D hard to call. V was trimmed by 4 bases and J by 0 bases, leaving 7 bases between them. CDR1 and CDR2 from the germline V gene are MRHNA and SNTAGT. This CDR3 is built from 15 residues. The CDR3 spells CASSAGLSGANVLTF. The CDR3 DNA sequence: TGTGCCAGCAGTGCTGGGCTCTCTGGGGCCAACGTCCTGACTTTC.

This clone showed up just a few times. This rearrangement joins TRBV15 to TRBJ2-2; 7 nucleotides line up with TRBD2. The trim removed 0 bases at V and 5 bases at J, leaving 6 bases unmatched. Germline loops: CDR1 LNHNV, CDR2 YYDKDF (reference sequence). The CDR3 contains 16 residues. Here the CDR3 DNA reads TGTGCCACCAGCAGAGATCCGGGGGAGGGTACCGGGGAGCTGTTTTTT. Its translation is CATSRDPGEGTGELFF.

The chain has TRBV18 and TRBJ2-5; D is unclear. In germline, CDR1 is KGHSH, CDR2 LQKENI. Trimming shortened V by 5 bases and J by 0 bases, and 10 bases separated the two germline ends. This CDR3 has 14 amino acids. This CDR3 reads CASSARTYQETQYF. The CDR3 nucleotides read TGTGCCAGCTCAGCGAGAACGTACCAAGAGACCCAGTACTTC.

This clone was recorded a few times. The CDR3 region is CAWDGVSGTGRAYEQYF. Written as DNA, the CDR3 is TGTGCCTGGGACGGAGTCTCGGGGACAGGTCGAGCATACGAGCAGTACTTC. The gene calls are TRBV30 and TRBJ2-5; 8 bases map to TRBD1. The DNA end favors TRBJ2-7, so the J call may be wrong. The germline V gene has CDR1 GTSNPN and CDR2 SVGIG (reference sequence). This CDR3 comprises 17 residues.

The CDR3 loop reads CASSTQAMNTEAFF. DNA for the CDR3: TGTGCCAGCAGCACACAGGCCATGAACACTGAAGCTTTCTTT. This chain links TRBV7-9 with TRBJ1-1; D may be TRBD1 (5 bases). The ends were cut back, 5 bases at V and 0 bases at J, with 10 bases in the middle. CDR3 size: 14 residues. Germline V gene data show CDR1 as SEHNR and CDR2 as FQNEAQ (reference sequence).

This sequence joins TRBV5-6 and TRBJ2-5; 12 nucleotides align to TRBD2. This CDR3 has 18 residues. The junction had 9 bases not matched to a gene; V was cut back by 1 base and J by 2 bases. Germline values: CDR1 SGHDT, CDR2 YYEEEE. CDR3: CASSLLLAGGPGQETQYF. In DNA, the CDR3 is TGTGCCAGCAGCTTGTTGCTAGCGGGAGGGCCTGGGCAAGAGACCCAGTACTTC.

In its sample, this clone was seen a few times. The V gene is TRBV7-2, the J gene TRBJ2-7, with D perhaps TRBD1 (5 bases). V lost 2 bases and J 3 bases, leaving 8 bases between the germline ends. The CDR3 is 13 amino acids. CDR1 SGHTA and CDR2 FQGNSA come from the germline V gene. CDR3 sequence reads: CASSLTGHYEQYF. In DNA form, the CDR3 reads TGTGCCAGCAGCTTAACAGGCCACTACGAGCAGTACTTC. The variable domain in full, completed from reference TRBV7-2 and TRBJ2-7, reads GAGVSQSPSNKVTEKGKDVELRCDPISGHTALYWYRQSLGQGLEFLIYFQGNSAPDKSGLPSDRFSAERTGGSVSTLTIQRTQQEDSAVYLCASSLTGHYEQYFGPGTRLTVT.

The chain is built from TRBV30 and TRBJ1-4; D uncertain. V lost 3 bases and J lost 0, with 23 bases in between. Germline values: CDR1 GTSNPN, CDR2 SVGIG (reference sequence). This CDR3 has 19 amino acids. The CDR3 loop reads CAWSGMGFSVISTNEKLFF. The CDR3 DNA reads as TGTGCCTGGAGCGGGATGGGCTTTTCGGTAATATCAACTAATGAAAAACTGTTTTTT.

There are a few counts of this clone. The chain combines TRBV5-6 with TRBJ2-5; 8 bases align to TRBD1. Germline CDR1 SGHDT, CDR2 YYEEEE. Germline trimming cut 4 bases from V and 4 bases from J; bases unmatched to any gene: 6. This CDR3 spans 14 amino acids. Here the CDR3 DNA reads TGTGCCAGCAGCCCGGACAGGGCCCCAGAGACCCAGTACTTC. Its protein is CASSPDRAPETQYF.

The CDR3 nucleotides read TGTGCCAGCAGCTTGACCGCAGGCGCCAACAATGAGCAGTTCTTC. It is translated as CASSLTAGANNEQFF. The rearrangement uses TRBV7-2 and TRBJ2-1; unclear D gene. The CDR3 length is 15 residues. Germline V gene data show CDR1 as SGHTA and CDR2 as FQGNSA. With 3 bases removed from V and 5 bases from J, the gap between germline ends came to 14 bases.

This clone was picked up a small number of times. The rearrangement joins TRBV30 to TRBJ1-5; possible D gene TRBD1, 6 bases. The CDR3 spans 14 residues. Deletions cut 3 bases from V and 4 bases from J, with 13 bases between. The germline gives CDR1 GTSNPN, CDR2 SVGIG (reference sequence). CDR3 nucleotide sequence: TGTGCCTGGAGCTCCATCCAGGGGAATCAGCCCCAGCATTTT. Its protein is CAWSSIQGNQPQHF.

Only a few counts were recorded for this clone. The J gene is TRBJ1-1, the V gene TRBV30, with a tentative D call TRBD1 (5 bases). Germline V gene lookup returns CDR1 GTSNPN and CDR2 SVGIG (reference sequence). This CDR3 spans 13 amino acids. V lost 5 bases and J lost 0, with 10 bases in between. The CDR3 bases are TGTGCCTGGGACACGGGGGTGAACACTGAAGCTTTCTTT. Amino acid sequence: CAWDTGVNTEAFF.

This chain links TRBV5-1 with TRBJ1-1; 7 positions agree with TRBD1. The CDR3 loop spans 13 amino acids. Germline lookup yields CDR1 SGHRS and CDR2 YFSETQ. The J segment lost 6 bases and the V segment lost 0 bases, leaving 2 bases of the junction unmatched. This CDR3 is CASSLGQGPEAFF. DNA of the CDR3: TGCGCCAGCAGCTTGGGACAGGGCCCTGAAGCTTTCTTT.

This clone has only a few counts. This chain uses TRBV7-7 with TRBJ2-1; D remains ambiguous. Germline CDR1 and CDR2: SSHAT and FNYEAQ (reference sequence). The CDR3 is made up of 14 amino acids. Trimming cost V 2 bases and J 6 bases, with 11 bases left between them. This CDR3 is CASSLSYPPNEQFF. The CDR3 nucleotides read TGTGCCAGCAGCTTATCCTATCCCCCCAATGAGCAGTTCTTC.

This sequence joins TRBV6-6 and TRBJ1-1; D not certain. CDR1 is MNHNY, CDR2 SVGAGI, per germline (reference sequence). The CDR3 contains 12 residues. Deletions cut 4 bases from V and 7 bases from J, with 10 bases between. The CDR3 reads CASSSRDNEAFF. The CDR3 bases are TGTGCCAGCAGTTCCCGAGATAATGAAGCTTTCTTT.

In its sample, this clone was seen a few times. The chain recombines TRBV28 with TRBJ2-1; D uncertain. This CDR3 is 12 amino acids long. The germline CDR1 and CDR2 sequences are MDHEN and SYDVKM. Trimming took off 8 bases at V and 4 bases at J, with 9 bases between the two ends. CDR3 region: CASLNTYNEQFF. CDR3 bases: TGTGCCAGCCTGAACACATACAATGAGCAGTTCTTC.

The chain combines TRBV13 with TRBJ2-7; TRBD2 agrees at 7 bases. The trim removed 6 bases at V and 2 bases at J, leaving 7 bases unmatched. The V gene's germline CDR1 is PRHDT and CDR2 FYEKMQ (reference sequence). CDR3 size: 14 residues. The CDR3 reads CASRPGGNTYEQYF. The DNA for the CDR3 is TGTGCCAGCAGACCGGGGGGAAACACCTACGAGCAGTACTTC.